This T cell receptor (beta chain) was captured by sequencing in a study of blood T cell repertoires in COVID-19. After removal of 4 bases from V and 8 bases from J, the junction contained 9 bases not matched to a gene. The CDR3 loop spans 15 amino acids. CDR1 SGHRS and CDR2 YFSETQ come from the germline V gene. Source study methods: Using reference gene primer amplification, nucleated cell counts were estimated. Sequencing was performed with immunoSEQ multiplex PCR; in TCRdb, only in-frame clones are kept and a portion is missing. That table gives V, J and clone size, and the DNA gave D and trimming. The table lists about 100,000 clones, roughly 84% of them singletons.

The sample consisted of peripheral blood. The receptor was isolated from a human donor in a cohort sampled during active COVID-19. The chain carries TRBV5-1 and TRBJ1-2; TRBD1 agrees at 12 bases. DNA of the CDR3: TGCGCCAGCAGCGCACAGGGACAGGGGGCCGGCGGCTACACCTTC. This codes for CASSAQGQGAGGYTF. The full variable domain, its missing parts supplied by reference TRBV5-1 and TRBJ1-2, is KAGVTQTPRYLIKTRGQQVTLSCSPISGHRSVSWYQQTPGQGLQFLFEYFSETQRNKGNFPGRFSGRQFSNSRSEMNVSTLELGDSALYLCASSAQGQGAGGYTFGSGTRLTVV.